This T cell receptor beta chain was captured in a study of regulatory T cells in long-lasting Graves disease. Study-wide points: The study found TRBV28, TRBJ1-2 and TRBJ2-5 favored in persistent disease.

HTBI primers from iRepertoire and Arm-PCR of CDR3 regions yielded the TCR beta libraries. Original methodology: Analysis of the samples identified more than 60 TRBV and around 13 TRBJ segments. TCRdb analysed the multiplex PCR reads with MiXCR anew, one entry per CDR3 protein. It is TCRdb's table, rather than the study itself, that gives the V and J calls and clone size. This sample has about 310,000 distinct CDR3 sequences, with more than 15% found just once. Time point noted: newly diagnosed GD, antithyroid drugs for less than 3 months. The TCR library was prepared using RNA isolated from PBMCs. Per American Thyroid Association guidelines, Graves' disease was diagnosed. In its sample, this clonotype was seen many times. What it binds is not known. J was trimmed by 9 bases and V by 4 bases; bases with no gene match: 13. This CDR3 is built from 15 residues. Germline CDR1 and CDR2: SGDLS and YYNGEE.

Sequencing used peripheral blood mononuclear cells (PBMCs), obtained at new diagnosis, from a patient treated with antithyroid drugs. The TCR was taken from a female donor with Graves disease. This sequence joins TRBV9 and TRBJ2-7, with 10 positions matching TRBD1. This CDR3 is CASSPPGQGNPGQYF. As DNA, the CDR3 is TGTGCCAGCAGCCCGCCGGGACAGGGGAACCCGGGGCAGTACTTC.